Presented here are 17 T cell receptor beta chains from one specimen sequenced in a study of somatic mutations in cytotoxic T cells in rheumatoid arthritis. Generated by immunoSEQ multiplex PCR, the TCRdb table keeps only in-frame clones and is missing some. Here the sample spans some 8,700 clones, approximately 71% being singletons. The material sequenced was CD8+ T cells sorted from blood. The receptors originated from a woman between 50 and 59 years old in good health.

This chain connects TRBV7-2 to TRBJ2-7; no reliable D call. V was trimmed by 2 bases and J by 2 bases, leaving 16 bases between them. Germline V gene sequence: CDR1 SGHTA, CDR2 FQGNSA. The CDR3 spans 16 residues. CDR3 sequence reads: CASSLSIVGDPYEQYF. The CDR3 DNA reads as TGTGCCAGCAGCTTATCCATCGTTGGAGATCCCTACGAGCAGTACTTC.

V and J are TRBV28 and TRBJ1-5, with 10 positions matching TRBD1. Germline loops: CDR1 MDHEN, CDR2 SYDVKM. V shed 5 bases, J shed 11 bases, and the junction held 9 bases outside the gene matches. CDR3 length: 14 residues. The DNA for the CDR3 is TGTGCCAGCAGTGAGGGGACAGGGGTGTCGTCCCAGCATTTT. This gives the protein CASSEGTGVSSQHF.

The CDR3 DNA reads as TGTGCCTGGAGTGGGGGGACAGAAGAGACCCAGTACTTC. This gives the protein CAWSGGTEETQYF. The rearrangement joins TRBV30 to TRBJ2-5; TRBD1 matches at 7 bases. CDR1 is GTSNPN, CDR2 SVGIG, per germline (reference sequence). The CDR3 sequence is 13 residues long. V lost 1 base and J lost 3; bases outside the gene matches: 2.

This chain connects TRBV5-6 to TRBJ2-1; D is perhaps TRBD1 (5 bases). Germline V CDR1 and CDR2: SGHDT, YYEEEE. The CDR3 runs to 16 residues. V was cut by 3 bases and J by 0 bases, with 13 bases left in between. The DNA of the CDR3 is TGTGCCAGCAGCTCCCATGGGGCTTACTCCTACAATGAGCAGTTCTTC. The encoded protein is CASSSHGAYSYNEQFF.

V usage is TRBV7-9 and J usage is TRBJ2-5, with 12 nucleotides matching TRBD2. The CDR3 consists of 14 residues. V gave up 4 bases and J gave up 5 bases; unmatched junction bases: 2. CDR1 SEHNR and CDR2 FQNEAQ come from the germline V gene (reference sequence). The CDR3 loop reads CASSWTSGVETQYF. DNA for the CDR3: TGTGCCAGCAGCTGGACTAGCGGGGTTGAGACCCAGTACTTC.

Remarks on this clone: One end of the junction varies from germline; a read error may be responsible. This sample includes further DNA sequences coding for the same CDR3. This chain joins TRBV7-9 and TRBJ2-7; TRBD1 might be the D (5 bases). Germline assignment: CDR1 SEHNR and CDR2 FQNEAQ (reference sequence). This CDR3 contains 16 residues. DNA of the CDR3: TGCGCCAGCAGCACAATCCGGAGCTTAGGGGACTACGAGCAGTACTTC. Encoded protein: CASSTIRSLGDYEQYF.

The V and J genes are TRBV27 and TRBJ2-1; the match to TRBD2 covers 9 bases. From germline, CDR1 is MNHEY and CDR2 SMNVEV (reference sequence). The junction had 6 bases not matched to a gene; V was cut back by 10 bases and J by 2 bases. The CDR3 spans 14 residues. CDR3 amino acids: CATTVAGAYNEQFF. In DNA, the CDR3 is TGTGCCACCACTGTAGCGGGGGCCTACAATGAGCAGTTCTTC.

This clone counts as large. The chain is built from TRBV4-3 and TRBJ2-3; D unclear. The ends were cut back, 1 base at V and 1 base at J, with 12 bases in the middle. This CDR3 contains 16 residues. CDR1 is LGHNA, CDR2 YSLEER, per germline. CDR3 nucleotide sequence: TGCGCCAGCAGCCAAGGCCCCAGCGAAGGCACAGATACGCAGTATTTT. Its translation is CASSQGPSEGTDTQYF.

This clone is medium-sized by share. V usage is TRBV6-6 and J usage is TRBJ1-1, with unresolved D. CDR1 is MNHNY, CDR2 SVGAGI, per germline (reference sequence). The CDR3 length is 11 residues. Trimming removed 7 bases at V and 8 bases at J, with 11 bases between. CDR3 sequence: CASISFPEAFF. The DNA for the CDR3 is TGTGCCAGCATATCCTTTCCCGAAGCTTTCTTT.

This clone was found once. This rearrangement joins TRBV7-9 to TRBJ2-7; the D gene is possibly TRBD2 (6 bases). V was cut by 11 bases and J by 3 bases, with 26 bases left in between. This CDR3 is 16 amino acids long. CDR1 SEHNR and CDR2 FQNEAQ come from the germline V gene (reference sequence). For the CDR3, the DNA is TGTGCCTCTATGGGATCCGGAGGGGCGGAGGGCTACGAGCAGTACTTC. It encodes CASMGSGGAEGYEQYF.

V gene TRBV7-3 combines with J gene TRBJ2-5; possible D gene TRBD2, 6 bases. The J call may be mistaken, given a closer DNA end match to TRBJ2-7. The CDR3 has 14 residues. Germline V CDR1 and CDR2: SGHTA, FQGTGA. Written as DNA, the CDR3 is TGTGCCAGCAGCCCCCACGGCCCGGGGGACGAGCAGTACTTC. It is translated as CASSPHGPGDEQYF.

This clone was detected only a few times. The V gene is TRBV7-9, the J gene TRBJ2-5, with TRBD2 matching 12 bases. V was clipped by 3 bases and J by 5 bases; unmatched bases: 4. This CDR3 comprises 15 residues. Germline V gives CDR1 SEHNR, CDR2 FQNEAQ (reference sequence). CDR3: CASSLPSGGAETQYF. CDR3 in DNA: TGTGCCAGCAGCTTGCCTAGCGGGGGGGCTGAGACCCAGTACTTC.

The chain links TRBV7-9 to TRBJ2-7; 8 bases align to TRBD1. The CDR3 extends over 14 amino acids. From germline, CDR1 is SEHNR and CDR2 FQNEAQ (reference sequence). V lost 4 bases, J lost 6 bases, and 8 bases stayed unmatched. CDR3 in amino acids: CASSSLDRVSEQYF. The CDR3 DNA sequence: TGTGCCAGCAGCTCGCTGGACAGGGTCTCCGAGCAGTACTTC.

Remarks on this clone: Within the sample, other DNA sequences also encode this same CDR3. This chain links TRBV12-5 with TRBJ2-1; 10 nucleotides align to TRBD2. This CDR3 is 15 amino acids long. Germline V gene lookup returns CDR1 LGHNT and CDR2 FRNRAP. J gave up 4 bases and V 1 base, and 1 base lay outside the gene matches. The CDR3 region has the DNA TGTGCTAGTGGTTTGGCTAGCGGGGGATACAATGAGCAGTTCTTC. Translation gives CASGLASGGYNEQFF.

The rearrangement joins TRBV5-1 to TRBJ1-2, with no clear D. Germline CDR1 is SGHRS and CDR2 is YFSETQ. The CDR3 consists of 14 residues. V was cut by 3 bases and J by 2 bases, with 11 bases left in between. The CDR3 spells CASSSPGENYGYTF. CDR3 nucleotide sequence: TGCGCCAGCAGCTCCCCTGGGGAGAACTATGGCTACACCTTC.

This chain joins TRBV15 and TRBJ2-1; unclear D gene. The CDR3 has 15 amino acids. V lost 5 bases, J lost 2 bases, and 13 bases lay in between. Germline CDR1 and CDR2: LNHNV and YYDKDF (reference sequence). The CDR3 DNA follows: TGTGCCACCAGCCCCCTAGATTCAGCCTACAATGAGCAGTTCTTC. Amino acid sequence: CATSPLDSAYNEQFF.

The gene calls are TRBV27 and TRBJ2-7; TRBD1 matches at 8 bases. The germline gives CDR1 MNHEY, CDR2 SMNVEV (reference sequence). This CDR3 spans 16 amino acids. Unmatched junction bases numbered 11, after V lost 4 bases and J lost 3 bases. The CDR3 here is CASSSNMGTGFYEQYF. In nucleotides, the CDR3 is TGTGCCAGCAGTTCAAATATGGGGACAGGCTTCTACGAGCAGTACTTC.